This entry lists 12 T cell receptor beta chains sequenced from one sample in a study of blood T cell repertoires in COVID-19. Profiling relied on immunoSEQ multiplex PCR, and the TCRdb table lists in-frame clones only, not all of them. The sample gives under 200,000 clones, roughly 80% of which show up once; roughly 6% is in the top ten. Input material: PBMCs or T cells enriched from blood (not recorded which). All receptors derive from a middle-aged woman with acute COVID-19.

V gene TRBV30 combines with J gene TRBJ1-4; D remains unclear. CDR1 and CDR2 (germline): GTSNPN, SVGIG (reference sequence). V was pared by 0 bases and J by 7 bases, with 9 bases between. CDR3 length: 13 residues. CDR3 residues: CAWSVSLGEKLFF. CDR3 DNA: TGTGCCTGGAGTGTATCCCTCGGTGAAAAACTGTTTTTT. The whole variable domain, remainder taken from reference TRBV30 and TRBJ1-4, is SQTIHQWPATLVQPVGSPLSLECTVEGTSNPNLYWYRQAAGRGLQLLFYSVGIGQISSEVPQNLSASRPQDRQFILSSKKLLLSDSGFYLCAWSVSLGEKLFFGSGTQLSVL.

As DNA, the CDR3 is TGCAGCGTTGCAAGCGGGGAAGGATACAATGAGCAGTTCTTC. Encoded protein: CSVASGEGYNEQFF. This sequence joins TRBV29-1 and TRBJ2-1; TRBD2 aligns across 7 bases. The CDR3 spans 14 residues. CDR1 and CDR2 from the germline V gene are SQVTM and ANQGSEA. Germline trimming cut 4 bases from V and 4 bases from J; bases unmatched to any gene: 7.

To note about this clone: Other DNA sequences within the sample encode an identical CDR3. V is TRBV9 and J is TRBJ2-1, with TRBD2 identical over 9 bases. Germline V lookup: CDR1 SGDLS, CDR2 YYNGEE. The trim removed 0 bases at V and 3 bases at J, leaving 4 bases unmatched. The CDR3 totals 16 residues. Here the CDR3 reads CASSVVAGGFYNEQFF. The CDR3 coding sequence is TGTGCCAGCAGCGTAGTGGCGGGAGGGTTCTACAATGAGCAGTTCTTC.

This chain joins TRBV5-1 and TRBJ2-2; 8 bases agree with TRBD2. The CDR3 consists of 17 residues. Trimming removed 4 bases from V and 2 bases from J; junction bases left unmatched: 10. The germline V gene encodes CDR1 SGHRS and CDR2 YFSETQ. The CDR3 bases are TGCGCCAGCAGCCTGGGTCAGGGACTAGTTAACACCGGGGAGCTGTTTTTT. Its translation: CASSLGQGLVNTGELFF. The full variable domain, in which reference TRBV5-1 and TRBJ2-2 provide the parts outside the CDR3, is KAGVTQTPRYLIKTRGQQVTLSCSPISGHRSVSWYQQTPGQGLQFLFEYFSETQRNKGNFPGRFSGRQFSNSRSEMNVSTLELGDSALYLCASSLGQGLVNTGELFFGEGSRLTVL.

The chain has TRBV4-1 and TRBJ2-3, with 9 bases lining up with TRBD1. Trimming removed 0 bases from V and 1 base from J; junction bases left unmatched: 2. The germline V gene encodes CDR1 MGHRA and CDR2 YSYEKL. CDR3 size: 16 residues. CDR3 sequence: CASSQDWTGGTDTQYF. DNA for the CDR3: TGCGCCAGCAGCCAAGACTGGACAGGGGGCACAGATACGCAGTATTTT.

The chain has TRBV19 and TRBJ1-3; D remains unclear. V was pared by 8 bases and J by 0 bases, with 17 bases between. CDR3 length equals 16 residues. The germline CDR1 and CDR2 sequences are LNHDA and SQIVND (reference sequence). Here the CDR3 reads CASGSRRESSGNTIYF. The CDR3 DNA follows: TGTGCCAGTGGCTCGAGGCGGGAAAGCTCTGGAAACACCATATATTTT.

V gene TRBV20-1 combines with J gene TRBJ2-7, with 9 bases aligning to TRBD2. CDR1 and CDR2 from the germline V gene are DFQATT and SNEGSKA (reference sequence). V shed 3 bases and J 3 bases; nucleotides not matched to a gene: 12. The CDR3 runs to 16 residues. CDR3 sequence (DNA): TGCAGTGCTAGTCCCAGACTAGCGGAACCTATCTACGAGCAGTACTTC. This encodes CSASPRLAEPIYEQYF.

The chain employs TRBV2 and TRBJ1-5; D possibly corresponds to TRBD1 (5 bases). The V gene's germline CDR1 is SNHLY and CDR2 FYNNEI. This CDR3 region has 17 residues. Trimming removed 3 bases at V and 2 bases at J, with 17 bases between. CDR3 region: CASSDGGGARGNQPQHF. CDR3 DNA: TGTGCCAGCAGTGATGGGGGAGGGGCGCGAGGCAATCAGCCCCAGCATTTT.

The chain carries TRBV7-6 and TRBJ2-1; 9 positions agree with TRBD2. V shed 6 bases, J shed 3 bases, and the junction held 18 bases outside the gene matches. This CDR3 is 19 amino acids long. Germline CDR1 is SGHVS and CDR2 is FNYEAQ. CDR3: CASSPSSGDSLLLYNEQFF. The CDR3 DNA follows: TGTGCCAGCAGTCCCTCTAGCGGGGATTCCCTATTGCTCTACAATGAGCAGTTCTTC.

This chain uses TRBV5-4 with TRBJ2-3, with 7 bases aligning to TRBD2. V was pared by 6 bases and J by 5 bases, with 9 bases of the junction left unmatched. Germline V CDR1 and CDR2: SGHNT, YYREEE (reference sequence). The CDR3 covers 14 residues. The CDR3 loop reads CASTLGIAGDTQYF. In DNA form, the CDR3 reads TGTGCCAGCACCCTCGGGATAGCGGGAGATACGCAGTATTTT.

The rearrangement uses TRBV11-3 and TRBJ1-1; unclear D gene. The CDR3 sequence is 12 residues long. The germline V gene encodes CDR1 SGHNT and CDR2 YENEEA. Trimming stripped 5 bases from V and 7 bases from J, with 11 bases between. In nucleotides, the CDR3 is TGTGCCAGCAGCCTGGGAGCCCGTGAAGCTTTCTTT. Encoded protein: CASSLGAREAFF.

This clone was counted a single time. V gene TRBV2 combines with J gene TRBJ2-5, with 13 positions matching TRBD2. Unmatched junction bases numbered 0, after V lost 4 bases and J lost 4 bases. This CDR3 is built from 14 residues. Per germline, CDR1 SNHLY and CDR2 FYNNEI. The CDR3 here is CASSGLAGGETQYF. The CDR3 DNA reads as TGTGCCAGCAGTGGACTAGCGGGAGGAGAGACCCAGTACTTC.